What follows describes a single TCR beta chain. No antigen is known for it. The sample belongs to a study of T cell responses to AZD1222 COVID-19 vaccine. At the level of the study: Second doses that came at about 4 or about 12 weeks were put together.

J lost 0 bases, V lost 7 bases, and 5 bases had no gene match. Germline V CDR1 and CDR2: SQVTM, ANQGSEA. This CDR3 is 13 amino acids long. Points from the study as a whole: Unmutated variant regions are reportedly the target of nearly half of TCRs that are spike-specific.

Assay: immunoSEQ multiplex PCR; the TCRdb copy retains only in-frame clones and omits some. Of 100,000 or so clones in the sample, around nine tenths were seen once. The sequence derives from an adult in good health. The material sequenced was peripheral blood, taken on day 0 of AZD1222 vaccination. V is TRBV29-1 and J is TRBJ1-1; 7 bases agree with TRBD1. The CDR3 here is CSARQGMNTEAFF. DNA of the CDR3: TGCAGCGCCAGACAGGGTATGAACACTGAAGCTTTCTTT.